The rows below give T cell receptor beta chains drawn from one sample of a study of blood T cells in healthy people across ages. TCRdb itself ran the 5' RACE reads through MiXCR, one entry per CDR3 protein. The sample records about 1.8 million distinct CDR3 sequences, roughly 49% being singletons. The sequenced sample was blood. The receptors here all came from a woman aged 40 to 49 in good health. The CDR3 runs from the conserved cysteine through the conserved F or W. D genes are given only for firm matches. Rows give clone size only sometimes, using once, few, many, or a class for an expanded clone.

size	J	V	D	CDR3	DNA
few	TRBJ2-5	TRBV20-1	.	CSSPGAGETQYF	TGCAGTTCTCCGGGGGCTGGGGAGACCCAGTACTTC
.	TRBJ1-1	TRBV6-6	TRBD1	CASSYSGTGYTEAFF	TGTGCCAGCAGTTACTCCGGGACAGGGTACACTGAAGCTTTCTTT
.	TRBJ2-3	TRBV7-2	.	CASSLDGQGPSDTQYF	TGTGCCAGCAGCTTAGATGGGCAGGGCCCCTCAGATACGCAGTATTTT
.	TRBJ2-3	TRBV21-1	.	CASSRFRVPTDTQYF	TGTGCCAGCAGCAGATTTCGAGTGCCCACAGATACGCAGTATTTT
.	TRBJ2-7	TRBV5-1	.	CASSLDVTASYEQYF	TGCGCCAGCAGCTTAGACGTGACAGCCTCCTACGAGCAGTACTTC
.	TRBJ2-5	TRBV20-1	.	CSASPQGSYNEQYF	TGCAGTGCTAGTCCGCAGGGCTCCTACAATGAGCAGTACTTC
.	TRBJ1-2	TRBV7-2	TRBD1	CASSPLTGGYGYTF	TGTGCCAGCAGCCCGCTGACAGGGGGCTATGGCTACACCTTC
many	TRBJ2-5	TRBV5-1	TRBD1	CASSLVAQGAQTQYF	TGCGCCAGCAGCTTGGTAGCCCAGGGGGCTCAGACCCAGTACTTC
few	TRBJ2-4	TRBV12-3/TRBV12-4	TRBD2	CASSLKLAGGGKNIQYF	TGTGCCAGCAGTTTAAAACTAGCGGGGGGTGGCAAAAATATTCAGTACTTC
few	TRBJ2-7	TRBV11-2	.	CASSYLRYEQYF	TGTGCCAGCAGTTATCTGCGCTACGAGCAGTACTTC
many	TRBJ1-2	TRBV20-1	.	CSATGDGYTF	TGCAGTGCTACCGGGGATGGCTACACCTTC
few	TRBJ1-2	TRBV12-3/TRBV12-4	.	CASSDDRNYGYTF	TGTGCCAGCAGTGATGACAGGAACTATGGCTACACCTTC
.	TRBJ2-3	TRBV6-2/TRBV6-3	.	CASRLLPTSSSLTDTQYF	TGTGCCAGCAGATTACTACCCACTAGCAGTTCCCTCACAGATACGCAGTATTTT
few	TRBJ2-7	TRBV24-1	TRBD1	CATSDTRTGSYEQYF	TGTGCCACCAGTGATACCCGGACAGGGTCCTACGAGCAGTACTTC
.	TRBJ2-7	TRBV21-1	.	CASSRGQIYEQYF	TGTGCCAGCAGCCGGGGACAGATCTACGAGCAGTACTTC
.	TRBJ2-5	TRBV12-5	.	CANGCDGTETQYF	TGTGCTAATGGTTGTGACGGTACCGAGACCCAGTACTTC
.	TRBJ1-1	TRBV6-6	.	CASSYAAPNTEAFF	TGTGCCAGCAGTTACGCAGCCCCTAACACTGAAGCTTTCTTT
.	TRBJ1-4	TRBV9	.	CASSVAGSANEKLFF	TGTGCCAGCAGCGTAGCGGGGTCGGCTAATGAAAAACTGTTTTTT
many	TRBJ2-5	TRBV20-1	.	CSARAWMGEETQYF	TGCAGTGCTAGAGCCTGGATGGGAGAAGAGACCCAGTACTTC
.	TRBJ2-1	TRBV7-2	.	CASSLGRHLDEQFF	TGTGCCAGCAGCTTGGGTCGACACCTAGATGAGCAGTTCTTC